This T cell receptor (beta chain) was documented in a study of T-cell reconstitution after alpha-beta-depleted transplantation in children. The study, taken as a whole, reports: Expanded graft clones, several hundred of them, were reportedly the source of alpha-beta T cells about two months after transplant. Surviving recipient cells, namely T cells and thymic progenitors, were the source of high day-60 TCRbeta diversity in some patients. Hyperexpanded clones declined; after one year, newly produced T cells mostly supplied diversity.

CDR1 SGHRS and CDR2 YFSETQ come from the germline V gene. The V gene lost 0 bases and the J gene lost 1 base, with 13 bases spanning the gap. The CDR3 loop spans 17 amino acids. It was with unique molecular identifiers that the TCRbeta library was prepared. TCRdb itself ran the PCR reads through MiXCR, one entry per CDR3 protein. Of 900,000 or so distinct CDR3 sequences in the sample, roughly 15% were seen once. This clonotype was recorded at least ten times. Its antigen is undetermined. The TCR was taken from a male patient younger than 18 who had a stem cell transplant for acute lymphoblastic leukemia, so the T cells may come from the graft donor. V usage is TRBV5-1 and J usage is TRBJ2-2, with no clear D. Source: PBMCs, mostly from graft donor cells, taken 360 days after TCRalphabeta/CD19-depleted stem cell transplant. CDR3 amino acids: CASSLGWQAMNTGELFF. In DNA, the CDR3 is TGCGCCAGCAGCTTGGGATGGCAGGCTATGAACACCGGGGAGCTGTTTTTT.